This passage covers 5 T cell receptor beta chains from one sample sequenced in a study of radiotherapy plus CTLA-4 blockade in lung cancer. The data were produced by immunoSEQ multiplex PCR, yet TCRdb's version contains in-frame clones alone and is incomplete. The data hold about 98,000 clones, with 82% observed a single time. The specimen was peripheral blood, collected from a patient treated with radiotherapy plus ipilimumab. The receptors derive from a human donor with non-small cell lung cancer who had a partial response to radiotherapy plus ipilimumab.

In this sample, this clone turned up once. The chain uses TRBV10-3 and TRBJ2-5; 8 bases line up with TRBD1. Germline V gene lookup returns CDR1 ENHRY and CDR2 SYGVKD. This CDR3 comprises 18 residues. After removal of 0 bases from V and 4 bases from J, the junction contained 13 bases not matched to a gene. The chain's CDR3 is CAISESSAGGGRRETQYF. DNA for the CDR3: TGTGCCATCAGTGAGTCGAGCGCAGGGGGCGGACGTAGAGAGACCCAGTACTTC.

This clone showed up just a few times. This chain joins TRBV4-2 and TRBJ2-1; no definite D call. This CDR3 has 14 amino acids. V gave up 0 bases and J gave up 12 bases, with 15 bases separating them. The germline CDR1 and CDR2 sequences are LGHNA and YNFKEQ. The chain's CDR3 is CASSQDRGSMAQFF. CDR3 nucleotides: TGTGCCAGCAGCCAAGATCGTGGCTCCATGGCGCAGTTCTTC.

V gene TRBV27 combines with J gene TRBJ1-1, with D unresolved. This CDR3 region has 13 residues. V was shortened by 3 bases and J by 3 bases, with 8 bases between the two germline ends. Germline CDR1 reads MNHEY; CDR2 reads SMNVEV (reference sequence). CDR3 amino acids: CASSFEGYTEAFF. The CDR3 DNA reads TGTGCCAGCAGTTTTGAGGGTTACACTGAAGCTTTCTTT.

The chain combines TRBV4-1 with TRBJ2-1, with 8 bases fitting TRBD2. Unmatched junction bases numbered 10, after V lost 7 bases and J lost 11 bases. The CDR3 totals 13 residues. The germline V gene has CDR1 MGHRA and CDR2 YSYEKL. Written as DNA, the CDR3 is TGCGCCAGCACGGGAGGGGGGGCCGGAAAGCAGTTCTTC. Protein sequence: CASTGGGAGKQFF.

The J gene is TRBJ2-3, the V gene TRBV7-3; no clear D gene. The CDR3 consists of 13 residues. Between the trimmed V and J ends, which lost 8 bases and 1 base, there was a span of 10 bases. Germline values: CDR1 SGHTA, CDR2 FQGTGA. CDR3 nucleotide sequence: TGTGCCAGCGCGGCGGTAGGCACAGATACGCAGTATTTT. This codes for CASAAVGTDTQYF.